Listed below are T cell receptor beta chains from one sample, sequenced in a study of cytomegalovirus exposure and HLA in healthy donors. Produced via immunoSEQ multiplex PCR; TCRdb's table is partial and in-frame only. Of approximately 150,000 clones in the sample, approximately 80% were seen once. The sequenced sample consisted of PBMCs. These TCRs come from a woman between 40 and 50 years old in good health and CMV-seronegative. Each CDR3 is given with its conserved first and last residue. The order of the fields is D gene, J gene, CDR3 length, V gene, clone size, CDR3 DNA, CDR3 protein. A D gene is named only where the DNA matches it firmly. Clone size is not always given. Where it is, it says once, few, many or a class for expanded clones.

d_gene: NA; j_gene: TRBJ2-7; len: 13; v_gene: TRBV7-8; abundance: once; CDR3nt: TGTGCCAGCAGCTTCAGTTTATCCTACGAGCAGTACTTC; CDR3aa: CASSFSLSYEQYF
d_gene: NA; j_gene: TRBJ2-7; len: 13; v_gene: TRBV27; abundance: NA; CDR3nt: TGTGCCAGCAGTTGGCAGGGGTCTAACGAGCAGTACTTC; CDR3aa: CASSWQGSNEQYF
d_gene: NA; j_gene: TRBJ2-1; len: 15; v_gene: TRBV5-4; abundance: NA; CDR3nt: TGTGCCAGCAGCTCAAGCGGCGGGTCGTACAATGAGCAGTTCTTC; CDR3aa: CASSSSGGSYNEQFF
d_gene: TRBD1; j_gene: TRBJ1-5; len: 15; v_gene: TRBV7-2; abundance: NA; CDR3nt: TGTGCCAGCAGCGGACAGGGGGGAGGTGAACAGCCCCAGCATTTT; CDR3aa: CASSGQGGGEQPQHF
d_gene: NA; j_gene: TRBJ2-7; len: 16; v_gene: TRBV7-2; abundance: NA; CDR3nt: TGTGCCAGCAGCTTACCCATCGGTGGGGCCGACTACGAGCAGTACTTC; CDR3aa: CASSLPIGGADYEQYF
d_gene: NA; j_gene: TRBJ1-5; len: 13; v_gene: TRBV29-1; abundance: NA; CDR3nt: TGCAGCGCTACAGCAGGCAGCAATCAGCCCCAGCATTTT; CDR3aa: CSATAGSNQPQHF
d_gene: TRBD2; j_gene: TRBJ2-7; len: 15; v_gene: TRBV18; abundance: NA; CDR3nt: TGTGCCAGCTCACCAGGACTAGCGGGAACCTCCGAGCAGTACTTC; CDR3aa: CASSPGLAGTSEQYF
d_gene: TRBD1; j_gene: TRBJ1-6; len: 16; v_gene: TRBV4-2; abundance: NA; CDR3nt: TGTGCCAGCAGCCAAACAGGGGGTCGAGATAATTCACCCCTCCACTTT; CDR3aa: CASSQTGGRDNSPLHF
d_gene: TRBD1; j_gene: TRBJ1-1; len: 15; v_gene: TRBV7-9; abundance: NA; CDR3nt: TGTGCCAGCAGCTTATCGGCCAGGGGGATAGGTGAAGCTTTCTTT; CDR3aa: CASSLSARGIGEAFF
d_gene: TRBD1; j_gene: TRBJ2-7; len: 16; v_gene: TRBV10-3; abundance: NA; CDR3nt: TGTGCCATCAGTGAGGGAGGGACAGGGGGCGATAGCGAGCAGTACTTC; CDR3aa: CAISEGGTGGDSEQYF
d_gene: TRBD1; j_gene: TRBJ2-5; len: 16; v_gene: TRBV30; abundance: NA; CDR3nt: TGTGCCTGGTTAGGACAGGGGGCTGGAAGGGGAGGGACCCAGTACTTC; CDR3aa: CAWLGQGAGRGGTQYF
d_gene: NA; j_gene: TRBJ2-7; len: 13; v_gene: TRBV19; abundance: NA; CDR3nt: TGTGCCAGTAGTCCTCGACAGACCTACGAGCAGTACTTC; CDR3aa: CASSPRQTYEQYF
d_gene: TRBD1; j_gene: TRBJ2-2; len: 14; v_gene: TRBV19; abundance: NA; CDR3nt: TGTGCCAGTAGTACCGACAGGGGAGCCGGGGAGCTGTTTTTT; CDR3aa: CASSTDRGAGELFF
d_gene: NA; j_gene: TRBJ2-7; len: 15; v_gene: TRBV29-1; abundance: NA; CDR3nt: TGCAGCTTTAGTCAGGGGTCAGGCTCCATCTACGAGCAGTACTTC; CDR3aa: CSFSQGSGSIYEQYF
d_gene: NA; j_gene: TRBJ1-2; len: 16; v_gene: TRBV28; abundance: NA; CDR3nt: TGTGCCAGCAGTTCGGTGCCCCCGCCAGGACTCTATGGCTACACCTTC; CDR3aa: CASSSVPPPGLYGYTF
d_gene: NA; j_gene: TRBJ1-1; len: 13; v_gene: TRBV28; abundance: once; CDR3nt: TGTGCCAGCAGTTTTTTCGGGATCACTGAAGCTTTCTTT; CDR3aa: CASSFFGITEAFF
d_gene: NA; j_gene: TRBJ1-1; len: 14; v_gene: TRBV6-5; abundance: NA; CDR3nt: TGTGCCAGCAGTTACAATCGGATAAAGGGGCAAGCTTTCTTT; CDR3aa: CASSYNRIKGQAFF
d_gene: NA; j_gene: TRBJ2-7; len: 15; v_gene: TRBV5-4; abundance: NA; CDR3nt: TGTGCCAGCAGCTTGGAGGCAGGGATGGCCTACGAGCAGTACTTC; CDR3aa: CASSLEAGMAYEQYF
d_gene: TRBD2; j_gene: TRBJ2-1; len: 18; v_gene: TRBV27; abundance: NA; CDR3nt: TGTGCCAGCAGTTTACCCCCGGCTCTAGCGGGAGGGCCCGATGAGCAGTTCTTC; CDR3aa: CASSLPPALAGGPDEQFF
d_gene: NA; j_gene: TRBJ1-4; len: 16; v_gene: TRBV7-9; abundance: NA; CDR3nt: TGTTCCAGCAGCTTAGGGACACAGGGTTTGGATGAAAAACTGTTTTTT; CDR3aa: CSSSLGTQGLDEKLFF
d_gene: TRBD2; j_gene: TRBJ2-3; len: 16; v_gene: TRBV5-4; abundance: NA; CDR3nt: TGTGCCAGCAGCTTTACTAGCGGGGGGAGCACAGATACGCAGTATTTT; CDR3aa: CASSFTSGGSTDTQYF
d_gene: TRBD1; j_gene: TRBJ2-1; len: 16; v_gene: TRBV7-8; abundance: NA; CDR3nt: TGTGCCAGCAGCTTAATTCCGACAGGGGTCTACAATGAGCAGTTCTTC; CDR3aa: CASSLIPTGVYNEQFF
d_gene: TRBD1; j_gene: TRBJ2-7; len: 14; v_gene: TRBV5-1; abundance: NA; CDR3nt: TGCGCCAGCAGCCGCACCGGGACAGGGCAAGAGCAGTACTTC; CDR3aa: CASSRTGTGQEQYF
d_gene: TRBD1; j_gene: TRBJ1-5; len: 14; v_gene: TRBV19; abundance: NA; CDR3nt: TGTGCCAGTAGTAACAGGGGGATGAATCAGCCCCAGCATTTT; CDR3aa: CASSNRGMNQPQHF
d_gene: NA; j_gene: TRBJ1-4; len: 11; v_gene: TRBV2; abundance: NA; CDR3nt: TGTGCCAGCAGGGCATACGAAAAACTGTTTTTT; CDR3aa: CASRAYEKLFF
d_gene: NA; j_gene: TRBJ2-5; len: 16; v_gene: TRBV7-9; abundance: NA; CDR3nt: TGTTCCAGCAGCGCCCCCTCGGGCGGGTACCAAGAGACCCAGTACTTC; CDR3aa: CSSSAPSGGYQETQYF
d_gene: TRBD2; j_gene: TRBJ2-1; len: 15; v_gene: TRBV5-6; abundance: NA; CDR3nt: TGTGCCAGCAGCTCTAGCGGGAGGTCCTACAATGAGCAGTTCTTC; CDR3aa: CASSSSGRSYNEQFF
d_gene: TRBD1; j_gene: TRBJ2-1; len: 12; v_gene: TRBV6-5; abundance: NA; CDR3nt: TGTGCCAGCACCCGGACAGGGAATGAGCAGTTCTTC; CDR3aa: CASTRTGNEQFF
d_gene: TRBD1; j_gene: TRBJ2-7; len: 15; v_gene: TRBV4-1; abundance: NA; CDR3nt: TGCGCCAGCAGCCCCCTCGGACAGGATTCTTACGAGCAGTACTTC; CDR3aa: CASSPLGQDSYEQYF
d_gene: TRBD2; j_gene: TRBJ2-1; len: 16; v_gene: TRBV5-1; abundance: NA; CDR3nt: TGCGCCAGCAGCTTGGCTCTTACTAGCGGGGGCAATGAGCAGTTCTTC; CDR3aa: CASSLALTSGGNEQFF
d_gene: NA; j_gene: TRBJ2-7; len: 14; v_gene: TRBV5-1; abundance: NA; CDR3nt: TGCGCCAGCAGCTTGGTGGTCAGAGGGCCCGAGCAGTACTTC; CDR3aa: CASSLVVRGPEQYF
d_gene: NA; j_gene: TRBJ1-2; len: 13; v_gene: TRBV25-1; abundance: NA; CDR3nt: TGTGCCAGCAGTTTCGCAGCGTCCTATGGCTACACCTTC; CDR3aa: CASSFAASYGYTF
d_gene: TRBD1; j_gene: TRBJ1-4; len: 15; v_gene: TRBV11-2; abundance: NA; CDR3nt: TGTGCCAGCAGCCCCCCAATGACAGGGGGCGAAAAACTGTTTTTT; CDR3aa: CASSPPMTGGEKLFF
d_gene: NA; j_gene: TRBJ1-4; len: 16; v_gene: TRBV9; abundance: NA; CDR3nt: TGTGCCAGCAGCGCGTACTCATTGCAGGCTAATGAAAAACTGTTTTTT; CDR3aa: CASSAYSLQANEKLFF
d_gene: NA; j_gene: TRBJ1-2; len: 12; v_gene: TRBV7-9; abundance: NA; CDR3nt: TGTGCCAGCAGCACAGGGTCGTCGGGCTACACCTTC; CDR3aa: CASSTGSSGYTF
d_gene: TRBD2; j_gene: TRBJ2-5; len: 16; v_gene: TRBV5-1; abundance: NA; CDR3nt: TGCGCCAGCAGCTCCGGACTAGCGGGAATAGGGGAGACCCAGTACTTC; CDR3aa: CASSSGLAGIGETQYF
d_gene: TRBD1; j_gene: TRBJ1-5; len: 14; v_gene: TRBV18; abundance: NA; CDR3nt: TGTGCCAGCTCACCACGGGACAGGGGACAGCCCCAGCATTTT; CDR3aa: CASSPRDRGQPQHF
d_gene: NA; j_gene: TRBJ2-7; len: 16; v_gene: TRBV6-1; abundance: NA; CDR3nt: TGTGCCAGCAGTGCCGACAGCCGGGCTCTAGGCTACGAGCAGTACTTC; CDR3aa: CASSADSRALGYEQYF
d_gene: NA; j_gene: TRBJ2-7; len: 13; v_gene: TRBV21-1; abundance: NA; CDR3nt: TGTGCCACAAGTACAGGGGCGGAAAGGGAGCAGTACTTC; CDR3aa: CATSTGAEREQYF
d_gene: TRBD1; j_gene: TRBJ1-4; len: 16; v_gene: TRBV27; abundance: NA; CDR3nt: TGTGCCAGCAGCCGAGGGGGCGGAGCAACTAATGAAAAACTGTTTTTT; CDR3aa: CASSRGGGATNEKLFF
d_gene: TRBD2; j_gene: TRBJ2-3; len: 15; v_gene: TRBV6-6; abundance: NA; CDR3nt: TGTGCCAGCCTTCGACTAGCGGGGGGCACAGATACGCAGTATTTT; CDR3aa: CASLRLAGGTDTQYF
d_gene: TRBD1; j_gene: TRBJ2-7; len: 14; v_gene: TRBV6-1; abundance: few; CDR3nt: TGTGCCACCTATACGGGACAGGGGGGGCACGAGCAGTACTTC; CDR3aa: CATYTGQGGHEQYF
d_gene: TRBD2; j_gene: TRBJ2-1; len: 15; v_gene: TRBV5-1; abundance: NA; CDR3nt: TGCGCCAGCAGCTTGGGACTAGCGGGAAACAATGAGCAGTTCTTC; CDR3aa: CASSLGLAGNNEQFF
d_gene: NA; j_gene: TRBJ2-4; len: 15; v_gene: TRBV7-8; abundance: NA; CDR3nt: TGTGCCAGCAGCTTTCCAGGGATAGCCAAAAACATTCAGTACTTC; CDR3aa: CASSFPGIAKNIQYF
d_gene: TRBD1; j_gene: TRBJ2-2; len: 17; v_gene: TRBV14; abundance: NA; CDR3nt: TGTGCCAGCAGCCCGATTTTGACAGGGGGGAACACCGGGGAGCTGTTTTTT; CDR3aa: CASSPILTGGNTGELFF
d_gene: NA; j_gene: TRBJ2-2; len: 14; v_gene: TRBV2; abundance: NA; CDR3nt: TGTGCCAGCAGTGTCAGGGAATATGTCGGGGAGCTGTTTTTT; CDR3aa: CASSVREYVGELFF
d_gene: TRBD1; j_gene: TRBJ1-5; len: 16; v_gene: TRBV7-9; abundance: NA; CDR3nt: TGTGCCAGCAGCTTAGCGCAGACAGGGGGGAATCAGCCCCAGCATTTT; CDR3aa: CASSLAQTGGNQPQHF
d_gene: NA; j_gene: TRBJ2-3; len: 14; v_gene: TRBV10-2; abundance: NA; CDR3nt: TGCGCCAGCAGTGAATGGGGGGTTCCAGATACGCAGTATTTT; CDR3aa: CASSEWGVPDTQYF
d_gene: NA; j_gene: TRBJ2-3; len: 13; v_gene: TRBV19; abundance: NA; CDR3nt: TGTGCCAGTAGCCCGCGGTTCGAGAATACGCAGTATTTT; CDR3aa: CASSPRFENTQYF
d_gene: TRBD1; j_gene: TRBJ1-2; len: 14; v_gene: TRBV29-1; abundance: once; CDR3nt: TGCAGCGCTGCCGGGACAGGGGCTAGCTATGGCTACACCTTC; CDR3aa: CSAAGTGASYGYTF
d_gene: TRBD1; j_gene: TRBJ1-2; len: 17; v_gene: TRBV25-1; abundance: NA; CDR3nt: TGTGCCAGCAGTGAACCGCCGTATGGGACAGGGGACGAGGGCTACACCTTC; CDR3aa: CASSEPPYGTGDEGYTF
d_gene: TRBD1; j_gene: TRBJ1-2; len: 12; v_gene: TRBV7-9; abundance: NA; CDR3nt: TGTGCCAGCAGCACCGGACAGGGGGAGGTCGCCTTC; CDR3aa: CASSTGQGEVAF
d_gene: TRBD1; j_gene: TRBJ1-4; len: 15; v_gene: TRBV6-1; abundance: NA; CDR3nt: TGTGCCAGCAGTGATCGGACAGGGGGCCGAGAAAAACTGTTTTTT; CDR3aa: CASSDRTGGREKLFF
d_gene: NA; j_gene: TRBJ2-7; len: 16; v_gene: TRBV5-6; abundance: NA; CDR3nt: TGTGCCAGCAGCCCCGCCGAGAGAGGATTCGCCCACGAGCAGTACTTC; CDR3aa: CASSPAERGFAHEQYF